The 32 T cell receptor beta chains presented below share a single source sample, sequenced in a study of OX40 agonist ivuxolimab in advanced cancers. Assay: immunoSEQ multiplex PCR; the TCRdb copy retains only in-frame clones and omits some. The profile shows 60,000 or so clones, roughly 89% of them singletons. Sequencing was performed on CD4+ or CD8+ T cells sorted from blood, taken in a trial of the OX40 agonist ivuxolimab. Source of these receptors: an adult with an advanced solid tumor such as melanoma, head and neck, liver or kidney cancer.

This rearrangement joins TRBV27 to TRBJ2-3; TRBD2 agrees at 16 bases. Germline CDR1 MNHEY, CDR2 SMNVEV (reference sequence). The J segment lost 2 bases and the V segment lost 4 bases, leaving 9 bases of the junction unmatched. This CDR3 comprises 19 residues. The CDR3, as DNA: TGTGCCAGCAGTTACACGGGACTAGCGGGAGGGCGGATCACAGATACGCAGTATTTT. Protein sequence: CASSYTGLAGGRITDTQYF.

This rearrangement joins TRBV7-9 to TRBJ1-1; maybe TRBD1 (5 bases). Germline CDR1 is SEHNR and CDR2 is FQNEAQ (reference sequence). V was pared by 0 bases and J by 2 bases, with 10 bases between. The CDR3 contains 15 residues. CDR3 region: CASSLASTGNTEAFF. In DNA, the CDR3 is TGTGCCAGCAGCTTAGCGTCCACAGGAAACACTGAAGCTTTCTTT.

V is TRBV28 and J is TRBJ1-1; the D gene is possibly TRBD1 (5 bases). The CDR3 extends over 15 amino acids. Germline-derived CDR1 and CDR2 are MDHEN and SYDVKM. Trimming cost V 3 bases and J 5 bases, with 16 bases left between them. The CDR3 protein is CASSFSPGDGTEAFF. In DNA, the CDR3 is TGTGCCAGCAGTTTCTCGCCTGGGGACGGTACTGAAGCTTTCTTT. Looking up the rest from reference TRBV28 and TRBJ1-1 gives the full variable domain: DVKVTQSSRYLVKRTGEKVFLECVQDMDHENMFWYRQDPGLGLRLIYFSYDVKMKEKGDIPEGYSVSREKKERFSLILESASTNQTSMYLCASSFSPGDGTEAFFGQGTRLTVV.

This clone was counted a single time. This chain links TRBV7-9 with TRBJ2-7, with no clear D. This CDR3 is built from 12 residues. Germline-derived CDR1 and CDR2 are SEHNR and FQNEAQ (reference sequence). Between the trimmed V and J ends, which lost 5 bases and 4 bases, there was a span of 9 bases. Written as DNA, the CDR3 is TGTGCCAGCAGCCCGCTAGGTTACGAGCAGTACTTC. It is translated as CASSPLGYEQYF.

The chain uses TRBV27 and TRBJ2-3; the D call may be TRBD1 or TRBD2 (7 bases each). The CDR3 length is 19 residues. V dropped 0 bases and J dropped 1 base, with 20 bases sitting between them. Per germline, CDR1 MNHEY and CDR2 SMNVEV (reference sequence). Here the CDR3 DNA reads TGTGCCAGCAGTTTATCGAGGTACAGGGGAGGGTGGGGCACAGATACGCAGTATTTT. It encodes CASSLSRYRGGWGTDTQYF.

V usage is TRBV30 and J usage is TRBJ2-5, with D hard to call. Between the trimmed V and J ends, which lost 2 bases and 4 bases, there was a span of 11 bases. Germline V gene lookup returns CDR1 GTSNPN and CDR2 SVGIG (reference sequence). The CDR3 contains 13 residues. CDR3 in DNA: TGTGCCTGGAGTATAGATGTAAGAGAGACCCAGTACTTC. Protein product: CAWSIDVRETQYF.

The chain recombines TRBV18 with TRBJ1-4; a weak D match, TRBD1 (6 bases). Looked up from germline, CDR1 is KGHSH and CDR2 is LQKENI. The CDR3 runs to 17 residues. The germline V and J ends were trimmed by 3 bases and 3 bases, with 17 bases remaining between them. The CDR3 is CASSPSLGRTANEKLFF. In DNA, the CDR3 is TGTGCCAGCTCACCGAGTTTGGGAAGGACAGCTAATGAAAAACTGTTTTTT.

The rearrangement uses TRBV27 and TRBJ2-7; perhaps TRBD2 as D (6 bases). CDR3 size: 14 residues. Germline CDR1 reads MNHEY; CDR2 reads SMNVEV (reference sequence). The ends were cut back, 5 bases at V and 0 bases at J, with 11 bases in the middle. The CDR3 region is CASSPGGNSYEQYF. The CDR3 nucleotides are TGTGCCAGCAGTCCCGGGGGAAACTCCTACGAGCAGTACTTC.

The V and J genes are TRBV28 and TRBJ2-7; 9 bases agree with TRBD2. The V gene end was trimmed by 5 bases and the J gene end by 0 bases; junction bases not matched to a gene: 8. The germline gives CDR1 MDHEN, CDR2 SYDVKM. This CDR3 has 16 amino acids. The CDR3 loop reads CASSGGASGASYEQYF. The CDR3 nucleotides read TGTGCCAGCAGTGGGGGGGCTAGCGGGGCCTCCTACGAGCAGTACTTC. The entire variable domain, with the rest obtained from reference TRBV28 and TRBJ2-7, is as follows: DVKVTQSSRYLVKRTGEKVFLECVQDMDHENMFWYRQDPGLGLRLIYFSYDVKMKEKGDIPEGYSVSREKKERFSLILESASTNQTSMYLCASSGGASGASYEQYFGPGTRLTVT.

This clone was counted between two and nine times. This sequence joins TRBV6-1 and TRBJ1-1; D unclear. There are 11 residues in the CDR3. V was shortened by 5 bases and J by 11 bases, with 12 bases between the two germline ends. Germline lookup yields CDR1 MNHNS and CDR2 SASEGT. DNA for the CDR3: TGTGCCAGCAGTTACGGGGTAGTGGCTTTCTTT. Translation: CASSYGVVAFF.

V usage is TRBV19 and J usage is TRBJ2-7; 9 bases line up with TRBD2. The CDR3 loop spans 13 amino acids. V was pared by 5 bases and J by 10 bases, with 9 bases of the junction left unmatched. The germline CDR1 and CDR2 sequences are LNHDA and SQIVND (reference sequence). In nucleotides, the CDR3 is TGTGCCAGTAGTCTGGTAGCGGGAGTCTATCAGTACTTC. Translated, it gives CASSLVAGVYQYF.

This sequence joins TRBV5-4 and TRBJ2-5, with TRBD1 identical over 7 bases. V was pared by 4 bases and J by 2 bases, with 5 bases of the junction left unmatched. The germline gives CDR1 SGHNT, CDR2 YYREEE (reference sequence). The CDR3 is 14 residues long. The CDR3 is CASSLRQGQETQYF. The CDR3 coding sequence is TGTGCCAGCAGCCTACGACAGGGACAAGAGACCCAGTACTTC.

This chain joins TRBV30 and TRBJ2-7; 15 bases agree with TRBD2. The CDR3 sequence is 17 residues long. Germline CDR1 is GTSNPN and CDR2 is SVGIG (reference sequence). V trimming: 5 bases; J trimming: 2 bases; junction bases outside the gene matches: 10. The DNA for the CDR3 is TGTGCCTGGGCCGGGGGACTAGCGGGAGGATCCCCCTACGAGCAGTACTTC. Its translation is CAWAGGLAGGSPYEQYF.

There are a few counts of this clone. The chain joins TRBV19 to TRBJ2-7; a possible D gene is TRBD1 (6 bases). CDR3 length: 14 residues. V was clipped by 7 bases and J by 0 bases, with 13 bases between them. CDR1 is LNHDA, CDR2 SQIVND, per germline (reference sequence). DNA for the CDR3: TGTGCCAGTACCTTTACAGGGAGCTCCTACGAGCAGTACTTC. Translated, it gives CASTFTGSSYEQYF.

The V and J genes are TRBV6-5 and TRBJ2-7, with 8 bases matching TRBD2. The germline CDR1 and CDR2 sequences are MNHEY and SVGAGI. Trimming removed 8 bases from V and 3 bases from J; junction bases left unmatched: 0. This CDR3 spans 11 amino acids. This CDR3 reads CASREGYEQYF. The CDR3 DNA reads TGTGCCAGCCGGGAGGGCTACGAGCAGTACTTC.

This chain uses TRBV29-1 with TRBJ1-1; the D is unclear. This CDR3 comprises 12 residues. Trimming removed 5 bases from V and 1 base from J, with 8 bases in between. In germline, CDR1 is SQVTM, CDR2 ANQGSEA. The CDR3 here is CSVTPPNTEAFF. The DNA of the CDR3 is TGCAGCGTTACACCCCCGAACACTGAAGCTTTCTTT.

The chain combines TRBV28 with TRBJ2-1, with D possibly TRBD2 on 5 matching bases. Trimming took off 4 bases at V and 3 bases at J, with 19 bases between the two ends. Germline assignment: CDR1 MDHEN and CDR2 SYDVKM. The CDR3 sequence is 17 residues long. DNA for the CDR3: TGTGCCAGCAGTTCCCCCCGTGAGGGAAGGTTCTACAATGAGCAGTTCTTC. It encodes CASSSPREGRFYNEQFF.

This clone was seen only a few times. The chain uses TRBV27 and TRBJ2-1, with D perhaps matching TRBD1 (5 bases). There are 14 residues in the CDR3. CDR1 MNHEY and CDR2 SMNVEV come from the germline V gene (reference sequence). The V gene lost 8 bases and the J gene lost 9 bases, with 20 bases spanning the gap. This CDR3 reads CASGPTLGHSEQFF. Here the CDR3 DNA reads TGTGCCAGCGGCCCAACTCTAGGACATAGTGAGCAGTTCTTC.

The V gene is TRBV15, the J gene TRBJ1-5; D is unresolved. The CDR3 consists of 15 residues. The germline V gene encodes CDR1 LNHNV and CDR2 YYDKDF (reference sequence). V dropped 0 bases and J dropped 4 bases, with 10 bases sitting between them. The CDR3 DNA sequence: TGTGCCACCAGCAGAGATCTCGGCAAGAATCAGCCCCAGCATTTT. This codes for CATSRDLGKNQPQHF.

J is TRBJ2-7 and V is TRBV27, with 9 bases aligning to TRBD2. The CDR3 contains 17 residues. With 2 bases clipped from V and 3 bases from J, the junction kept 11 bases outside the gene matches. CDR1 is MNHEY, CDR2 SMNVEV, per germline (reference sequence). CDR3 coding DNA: TGTGCCAGCAGTTTAAGCGCGGGAGGGCCGATCAGCTACGAGCAGTACTTC. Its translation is CASSLSAGGPISYEQYF.

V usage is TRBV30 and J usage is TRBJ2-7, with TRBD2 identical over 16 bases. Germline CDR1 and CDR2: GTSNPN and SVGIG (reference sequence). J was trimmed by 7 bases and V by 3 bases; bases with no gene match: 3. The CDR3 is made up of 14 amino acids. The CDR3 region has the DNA TGTGCCTGGAGCTCGGGACTAGCGGGGGGGGAGCAGTACTTC. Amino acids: CAWSSGLAGGEQYF.

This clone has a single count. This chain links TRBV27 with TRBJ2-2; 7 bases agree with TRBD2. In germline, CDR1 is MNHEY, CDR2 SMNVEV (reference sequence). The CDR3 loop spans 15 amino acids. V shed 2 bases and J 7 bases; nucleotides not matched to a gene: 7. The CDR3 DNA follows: TGTGCCAGCAGTTTAATCGGGGGGTTCGTCGGGGAGCTGTTTTTT. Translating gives CASSLIGGFVGELFF.

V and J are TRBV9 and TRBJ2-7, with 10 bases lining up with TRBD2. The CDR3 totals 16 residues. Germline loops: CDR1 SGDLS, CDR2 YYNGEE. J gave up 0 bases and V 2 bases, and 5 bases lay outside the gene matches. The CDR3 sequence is CASSVTSGTTSYEQYF. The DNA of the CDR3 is TGTGCCAGCAGCGTTACTAGCGGGACCACCTCCTACGAGCAGTACTTC.

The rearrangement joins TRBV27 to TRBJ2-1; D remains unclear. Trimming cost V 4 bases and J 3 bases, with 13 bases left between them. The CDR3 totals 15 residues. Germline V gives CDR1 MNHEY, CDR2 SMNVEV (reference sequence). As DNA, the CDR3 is TGTGCCAGCAGTTGGTCGACGGGCGGCTACAATGAGCAGTTCTTC. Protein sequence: CASSWSTGGYNEQFF.

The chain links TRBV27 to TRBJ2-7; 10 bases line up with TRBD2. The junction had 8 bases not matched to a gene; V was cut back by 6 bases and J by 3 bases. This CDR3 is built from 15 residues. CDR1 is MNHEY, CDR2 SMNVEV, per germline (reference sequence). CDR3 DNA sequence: TGTGCCAGCAGCTTGCAGCGGGGGGGCCTCTACGAGCAGTACTTC. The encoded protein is CASSLQRGGLYEQYF.

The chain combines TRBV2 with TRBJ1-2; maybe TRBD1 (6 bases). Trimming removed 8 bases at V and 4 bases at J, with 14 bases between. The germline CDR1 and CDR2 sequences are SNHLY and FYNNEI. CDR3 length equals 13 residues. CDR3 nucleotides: TGTGCCAGCGAGGGCGGGGGGCTCTATGGCTACACCTTC. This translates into CASEGGGLYGYTF.

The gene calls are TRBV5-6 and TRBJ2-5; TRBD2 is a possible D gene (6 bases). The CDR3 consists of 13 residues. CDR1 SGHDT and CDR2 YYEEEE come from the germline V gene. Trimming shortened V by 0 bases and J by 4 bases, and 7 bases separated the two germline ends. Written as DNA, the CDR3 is TGTGCCAGCAGCTTGGCCGGGGGAGAGACCCAGTACTTC. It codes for CASSLAGGETQYF.

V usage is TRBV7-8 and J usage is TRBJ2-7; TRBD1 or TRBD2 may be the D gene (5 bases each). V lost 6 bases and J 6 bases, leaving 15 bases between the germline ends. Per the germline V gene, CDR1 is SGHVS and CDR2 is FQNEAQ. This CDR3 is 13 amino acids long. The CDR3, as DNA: TGTGCCAGCAGTGAGGGGCCCTTGCCCGAGCAGTACTTC. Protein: CASSEGPLPEQYF.

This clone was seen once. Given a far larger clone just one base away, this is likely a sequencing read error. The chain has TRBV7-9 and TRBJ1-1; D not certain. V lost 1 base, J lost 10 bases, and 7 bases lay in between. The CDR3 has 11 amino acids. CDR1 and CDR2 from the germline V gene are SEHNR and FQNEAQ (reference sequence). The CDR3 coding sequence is TGTGCCAGCAGCTTAGAAGGCCCAGCTTTCTTT. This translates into CASSLEGPAFF. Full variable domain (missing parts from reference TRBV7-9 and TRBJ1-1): DTGVSQNPRHKITKRGQNVTFRCDPISEHNRLYWYRQTLGQGPEFLTYFQNEAQLEKSRLLSDRFSAERPKGSFSTLEIQRTEQGDSAMYLCASSLEGPAFFGQGTRLTVV.

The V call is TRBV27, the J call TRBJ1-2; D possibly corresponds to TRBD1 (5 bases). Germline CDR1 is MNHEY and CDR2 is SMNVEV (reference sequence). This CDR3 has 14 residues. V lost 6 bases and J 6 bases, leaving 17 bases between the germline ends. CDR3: CASRFQGSGDGYTF. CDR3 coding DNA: TGTGCCAGCAGATTTCAGGGCTCTGGCGATGGCTACACCTTC.

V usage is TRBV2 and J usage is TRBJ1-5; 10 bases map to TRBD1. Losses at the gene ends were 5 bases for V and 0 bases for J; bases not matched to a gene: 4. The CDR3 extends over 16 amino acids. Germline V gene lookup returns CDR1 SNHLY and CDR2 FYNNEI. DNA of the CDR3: TGTGCCAGCAGTCCCGGGACAGGGGTTAGCAATCAGCCCCAGCATTTT. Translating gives CASSPGTGVSNQPQHF. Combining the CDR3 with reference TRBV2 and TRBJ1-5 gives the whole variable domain EPEVTQTPSHQVTQMGQEVILRCVPISNHLYFYWYRQILGQKVEFLVSFYNNEISEKSEIFDDQFSVERPDGSNFTLKIRSTKLEDSAMYFCASSPGTGVSNQPQHFGDGTRLSIL.

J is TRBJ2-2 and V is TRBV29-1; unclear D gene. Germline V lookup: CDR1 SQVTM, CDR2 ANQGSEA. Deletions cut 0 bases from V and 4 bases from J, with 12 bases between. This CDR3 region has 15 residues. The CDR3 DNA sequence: TGCAGCGTTGAAGATATGGCCTCGGGCACCGGGGAGCTGTTTTTT. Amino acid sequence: CSVEDMASGTGELFF.